Listed here are 22 T cell receptor beta chains from one sample, sequenced in a study of T-cell reconstitution after alpha-beta-depleted transplantation in children. Unique molecular identifiers were built into the TCRbeta library. One entry per CDR3 protein, called by TCRdb with MiXCR from the PCR reads. The sample yields hundreds of thousands of distinct CDR3 sequences, approximately 15% seen once. Here the sequenced sample was PBMCs from the stem cell graft donor, taken from the stem cell graft. These receptors were obtained from a human donor who donated a stem cell graft to a child with acute myeloid leukemia.

This clonotype was counted many times. The J gene is TRBJ1-2, the V gene TRBV10-3; 10 positions match TRBD1. With V trimmed by 0 bases and J by 2 bases, 0 bases remained unmatched. This CDR3 contains 15 residues. Germline-derived CDR1 and CDR2 are ENHRY and SYGVKD. The CDR3 protein is CAISESGQGNYGYTF. CDR3 nucleotide sequence: TGTGCCATCAGTGAGTCGGGACAGGGGAACTATGGCTACACCTTC.

The chain has TRBV5-5 and TRBJ1-5; the match to TRBD1 covers 10 bases. The CDR3 sequence is 13 residues long. With V trimmed by 3 bases and J by 6 bases, 0 bases remained unmatched. CDR1 is SGHKS, CDR2 YYEKEE, per germline (reference sequence). CDR3 loop: CASSWDRGQPQHF. The CDR3, as DNA: TGTGCCAGCAGCTGGGACAGGGGTCAGCCCCAGCATTTT.

This clonotype was found many times. J is TRBJ2-1 and V is TRBV7-2; 12 nucleotides align to TRBD2. The CDR3 consists of 16 residues. The V gene's germline CDR1 is SGHTA and CDR2 FQGNSA. V was clipped by 4 bases and J by 7 bases; unmatched bases: 8. The CDR3 loop reads CASSSSSGGARNEQFF. CDR3 DNA: TGTGCCAGCAGCTCATCTAGCGGGGGGGCTAGGAATGAGCAGTTCTTC.

The chain combines TRBV4-3 with TRBJ2-1; 9 bases agree with TRBD1. The trim removed 5 bases at V and 5 bases at J, leaving 4 bases unmatched. This CDR3 region has 14 residues. CDR1 LGHNA and CDR2 YSLEER come from the germline V gene. CDR3 bases: TGCGCCAGCAGCGCCCGGGACAGGGACAATGAGCAGTTCTTC. Translation: CASSARDRDNEQFF.

This sequence joins TRBV12-3 or TRBV12-4 and TRBJ2-5; 15 nucleotides agree with TRBD2. The CDR3 spans 23 residues. The ends lost 3 bases at V and 1 base at J; junction bases unmatched: 21. CDR3 in DNA: TGTGCCAGCAGTTTCACATCCCCGGGACTAGCGGGGGGTTGGAGTTTTACCCAAGAGACCCAGTACTTC. This translates into CASSFTSPGLAGGWSFTQETQYF.

This sequence joins TRBV7-8 and TRBJ2-2, with a possible D match to TRBD2 (6 bases). Germline V gene data show CDR1 as SGHVS and CDR2 as FQNEAQ. The CDR3 is 17 residues long. V gave up 1 base and J gave up 5 bases, with 17 bases separating them. CDR3 nucleotide sequence: TGTGCCAGCAGCTTAGTGATGGGGACTCGGCTAACCGGGGAGCTGTTTTTT. This encodes CASSLVMGTRLTGELFF.

This clonotype has ten or more counts. The chain has TRBV21-1 and TRBJ2-5; the DNA was not compared with TRBD1, the D call given in the table. TRBV21-1 is noted as a pseudogene. This CDR3 has 13 amino acids. The CDR3 sequence: CASTWTGGETQYF. The CDR3 region has the DNA TGTGCCAGCACTTGGACAGGGGGGGAGACCCAGTACTTC.

The table lists this clonotype with many counts. This chain joins TRBV12-3 or TRBV12-4 and TRBJ1-1; 8 bases fit TRBD1. Trimming cost V 5 bases and J 1 base; bases outside gene matches: 3. The CDR3 covers 14 residues. CDR3 protein: CASSRTGRNTEAFF. DNA of the CDR3: TGTGCCAGCAGTCGGACAGGGAGGAACACTGAAGCTTTCTTT.

This clonotype has at least ten counts. This rearrangement joins TRBV29-1 to TRBJ2-7; D is perhaps TRBD2 (5 bases). Trimming removed 1 base at V and 2 bases at J, with 12 bases between. The CDR3 has 14 amino acids. CDR1 and CDR2 (germline): SQVTM, ANQGSEA. The CDR3 spells CSVEAGKGPYEQYF. CDR3 DNA sequence: TGCAGCGTTGAAGCGGGGAAGGGCCCCTACGAGCAGTACTTC.

This clonotype came up many times. This chain joins TRBV12-3 or TRBV12-4 and TRBJ1-2; possible D gene TRBD1, 5 bases. The CDR3 is 14 residues long. V was pared by 3 bases and J by 2 bases, with 10 bases between. This CDR3 reads CASSFKGTNYGYTF. The CDR3 coding sequence is TGTGCCAGCAGTTTCAAGGGGACGAACTATGGCTACACCTTC.

In this sample, this clonotype turned up many times. The V call is TRBV25-1, the J call TRBJ2-7; D is undetermined. Germline V gene lookup returns CDR1 MGHDK and CDR2 SYGVNS. This CDR3 has 14 amino acids. The V gene lost 7 bases and the J gene lost 2 bases, with 15 bases spanning the gap. CDR3 bases: TGTGCCAGCACCCCCGTAGGGTTCACCTACGAGCAGTACTTC. The encoded protein is CASTPVGFTYEQYF.

This clonotype was counted many times. V is TRBV6-5 and J is TRBJ1-1, with D unclear. CDR3 length: 13 amino acids. Germline lookup yields CDR1 MNHEY and CDR2 SVGAGI. The V and J ends lost 2 bases and 2 bases respectively, with 6 bases between them. The CDR3 reads CASSYTANTEAFF. In nucleotides, the CDR3 is TGTGCCAGCAGTTACACGGCTAACACTGAAGCTTTCTTT.

This clonotype was observed many times. The V and J genes are TRBV7-2 and TRBJ2-1, with 10 bases matching TRBD2. CDR3 length: 16 residues. V was pared by 4 bases and J by 4 bases, with 7 bases of the junction left unmatched. The germline V gene has CDR1 SGHTA and CDR2 FQGNSA. The CDR3 nucleotides read TGTGCCAGCAGCTCCCGTCCTAGCGGGGGATACAATGAGCAGTTCTTC. Translation gives CASSSRPSGGYNEQFF.

J is TRBJ1-2 and V is TRBV5-1; D ambiguous. CDR3 size: 15 residues. CDR1 and CDR2 from the germline V gene are SGHRS and YFSETQ. Between the trimmed V and J ends, which lost 4 bases and 8 bases, there was a span of 21 bases. The CDR3 bases are TGCGCCAGCAGCCCCCGGGGTCAATACGCTCGGGGCTACACCTTC. Encoded protein: CASSPRGQYARGYTF.

In this sample, this clonotype turned up many times. The CDR3: CSVGESSGNTIYF. CDR3 nucleotides: TGCAGCGTTGGGGAAAGCTCTGGAAACACCATATATTTT. The chain uses TRBV29-1 and TRBJ1-3, with D unclear. The V gene's germline CDR1 is SQVTM and CDR2 ANQGSEA. This CDR3 region has 13 residues. The V and J ends lost 4 bases and 0 bases respectively, with 7 bases between them.

J is TRBJ2-7 and V is TRBV27; D not certain. The CDR3 extends over 14 amino acids. Per the germline V gene, CDR1 is MNHEY and CDR2 is SMNVEV (reference sequence). Between the trimmed V and J ends, which lost 3 bases and 0 bases, there was a span of 9 bases. The CDR3 DNA reads as TGTGCCAGCAGTTTTAGGCAGAGCTCCTACGAGCAGTACTTC. Its translation is CASSFRQSSYEQYF.

The V and J genes are TRBV5-1 and TRBJ2-1, with 9 bases lining up with TRBD1. Looked up from germline, CDR1 is SGHRS and CDR2 is YFSETQ. The CDR3 runs 16 residues. V trimming: 4 bases; J trimming: 6 bases; junction bases outside the gene matches: 11. The CDR3 loop is CASSTTGTGRFNEQFF. Written as DNA, the CDR3 is TGCGCCAGCAGCACGACAGGGACAGGGAGGTTCAATGAGCAGTTCTTC.

This clonotype was seen only a few times. J is TRBJ2-6 and V is TRBV12-3 or TRBV12-4; possibly TRBD2 for D (6 bases). With 9 bases removed from V and 2 bases from J, the gap between germline ends came to 14 bases. This CDR3 has 15 amino acids. The CDR3 reads CASQPGDPGANVLTF. The CDR3, as DNA: TGTGCCAGTCAACCGGGGGATCCTGGGGCCAACGTCCTGACTTTC.

This clonotype was picked up many times. The chain couples TRBV7-8 to TRBJ2-5; possibly TRBD2 for D (5 bases). V lost 2 bases and J lost 0, with 10 bases in between. The CDR3 extends over 15 amino acids. Germline V gene lookup returns CDR1 SGHVS and CDR2 FQNEAQ. CDR3: CASSLRTRNQETQYF. As DNA, the CDR3 is TGTGCCAGCAGCTTACGTACTAGAAACCAAGAGACCCAGTACTTC.

This clonotype was counted at least ten times. V usage is TRBV7-9 and J usage is TRBJ1-6; D unresolved. The V end lost 6 bases, the J end lost 7 bases, and 10 bases lay between the germline ends. Germline CDR1 is SEHNR and CDR2 is FQNEAQ (reference sequence). The CDR3 runs to 13 residues. The CDR3: CASRLDSNSPLHF. CDR3 nucleotide sequence: TGTGCCAGCAGGTTGGACTCCAATTCACCCCTCCACTTT.

This clonotype was counted only a few times. The V call is TRBV7-9, the J call TRBJ2-1, with D unclear. V lost 5 bases, J lost 7 bases, and 18 bases lay in between. Germline V gene data show CDR1 as SEHNR and CDR2 as FQNEAQ (reference sequence). CDR3 size: 15 residues. The CDR3 nucleotides read TGTGCCAGCAGCCTCCGGACGGCTTCACGAAATGAGCAGTTCTTC. As protein: CASSLRTASRNEQFF.

V gene TRBV5-1 combines with J gene TRBJ2-2; tentative D call: TRBD2 (5 bases). V shed 7 bases and J shed 4 bases, with 11 bases lying between them. The CDR3 length is 13 residues. CDR1 SGHRS and CDR2 YFSETQ come from the germline V gene. For the CDR3, the DNA is TGCGCCAGCGGGGAAGCGGTCACCGGGGAGCTGTTTTTT. Its protein product is CASGEAVTGELFF.